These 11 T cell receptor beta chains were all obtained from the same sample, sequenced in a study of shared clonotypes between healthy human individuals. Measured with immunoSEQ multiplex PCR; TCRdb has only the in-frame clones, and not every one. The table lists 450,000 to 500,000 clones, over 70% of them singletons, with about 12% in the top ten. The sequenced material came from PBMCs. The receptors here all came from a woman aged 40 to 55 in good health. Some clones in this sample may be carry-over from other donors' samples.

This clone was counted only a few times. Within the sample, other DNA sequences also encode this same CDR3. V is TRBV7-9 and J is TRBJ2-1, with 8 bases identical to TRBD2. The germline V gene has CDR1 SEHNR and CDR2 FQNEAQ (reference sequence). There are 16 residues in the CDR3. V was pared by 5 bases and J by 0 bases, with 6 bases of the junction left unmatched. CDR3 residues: CASSPRGGSSYNEQFF. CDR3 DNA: TGTGCCAGCAGCCCCCGGGGGGGCTCCTCCTACAATGAGCAGTTCTTC.

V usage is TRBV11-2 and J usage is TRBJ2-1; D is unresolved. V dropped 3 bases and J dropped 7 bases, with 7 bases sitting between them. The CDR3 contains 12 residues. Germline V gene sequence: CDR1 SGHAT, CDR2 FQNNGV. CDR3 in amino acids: CASSFTVNEQFF. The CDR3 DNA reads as TGTGCCAGCAGCTTTACGGTTAATGAGCAGTTCTTC.

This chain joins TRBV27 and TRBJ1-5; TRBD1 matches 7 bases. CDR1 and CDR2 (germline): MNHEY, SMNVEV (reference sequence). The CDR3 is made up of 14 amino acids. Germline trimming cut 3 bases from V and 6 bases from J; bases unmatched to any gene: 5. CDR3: CASSFQQGVQPQHF. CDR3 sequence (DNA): TGTGCCAGCAGTTTTCAGCAGGGGGTTCAGCCCCAGCATTTT.

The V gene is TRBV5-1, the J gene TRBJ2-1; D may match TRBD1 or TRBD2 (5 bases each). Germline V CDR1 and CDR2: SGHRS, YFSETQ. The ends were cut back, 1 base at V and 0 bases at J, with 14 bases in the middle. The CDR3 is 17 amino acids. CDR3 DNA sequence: TGCGCCAGCAGCTTGTTTGGGACGGTGAGCTCCTACAATGAGCAGTTCTTC. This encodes CASSLFGTVSSYNEQFF.

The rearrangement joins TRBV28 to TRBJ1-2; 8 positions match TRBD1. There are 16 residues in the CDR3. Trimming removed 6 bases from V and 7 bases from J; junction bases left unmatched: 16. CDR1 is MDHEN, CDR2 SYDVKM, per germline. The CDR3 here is CASSSPGAGGPSGYTF. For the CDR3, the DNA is TGTGCCAGCAGCTCCCCAGGGGCAGGGGGCCCGAGTGGCTACACCTTC.

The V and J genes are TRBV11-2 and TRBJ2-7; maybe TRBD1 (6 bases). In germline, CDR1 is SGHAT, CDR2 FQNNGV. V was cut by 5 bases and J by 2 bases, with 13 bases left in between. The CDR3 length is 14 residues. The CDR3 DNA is TGTGCCAGCAGCCAGGGGACCGTCCCCTACGAGCAGTACTTC. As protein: CASSQGTVPYEQYF.

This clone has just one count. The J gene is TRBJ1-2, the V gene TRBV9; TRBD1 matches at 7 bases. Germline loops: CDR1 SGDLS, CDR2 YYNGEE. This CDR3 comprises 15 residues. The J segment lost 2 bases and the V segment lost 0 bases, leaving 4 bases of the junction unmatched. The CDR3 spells CASSVGAGGNYGYTF. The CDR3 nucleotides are TGTGCCAGCAGCGTAGGCGCAGGGGGGAACTATGGCTACACCTTC.

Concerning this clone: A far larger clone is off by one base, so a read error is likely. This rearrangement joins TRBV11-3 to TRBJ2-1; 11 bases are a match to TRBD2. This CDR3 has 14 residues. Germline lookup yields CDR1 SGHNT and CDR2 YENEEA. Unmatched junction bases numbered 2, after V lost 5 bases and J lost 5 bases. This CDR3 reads CASSPGLADNEQFF. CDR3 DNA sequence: TGTGCCAGCAGCCCGGGACTAGCGGACAATGAGCAGTTCTTC.

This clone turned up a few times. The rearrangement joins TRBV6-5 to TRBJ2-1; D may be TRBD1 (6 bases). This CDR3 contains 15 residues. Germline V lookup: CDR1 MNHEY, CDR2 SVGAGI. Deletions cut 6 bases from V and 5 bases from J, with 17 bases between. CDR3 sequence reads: CASRTGTARNNEQFF. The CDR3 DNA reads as TGTGCCAGCAGAACAGGGACGGCCCGGAACAATGAGCAGTTCTTC.

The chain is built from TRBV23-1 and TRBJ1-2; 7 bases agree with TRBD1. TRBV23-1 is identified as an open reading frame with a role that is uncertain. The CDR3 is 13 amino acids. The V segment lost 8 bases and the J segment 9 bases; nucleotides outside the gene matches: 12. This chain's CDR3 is CASGYDREESYTF. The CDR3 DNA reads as TGCGCCAGCGGATATGACAGGGAAGAGAGCTACACCTTC.

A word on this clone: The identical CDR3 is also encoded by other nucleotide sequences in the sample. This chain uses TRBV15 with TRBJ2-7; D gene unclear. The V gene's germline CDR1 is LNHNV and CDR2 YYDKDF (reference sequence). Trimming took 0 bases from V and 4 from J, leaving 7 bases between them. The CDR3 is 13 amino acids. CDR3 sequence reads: CATSRDARYEQYF. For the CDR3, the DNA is TGTGCCACCAGCAGAGATGCGAGGTACGAGCAGTACTTC.